Described below is a single T cell receptor beta chain sequence and its context. What it recognizes is unknown. This record comes from a study of graft-versus-host responses after intestinal transplantation. Study as a whole: After anti-thymocyte globulin induction, recipients took tacrolimus and steroids for around 3 years. Study findings and constraints: The recipient marrow held GvH clones, and some of them showed up first in ileum or blood.

Here immunoSEQ multiplex PCR was the method, and the copy in TCRdb shows in-frame clones only, minus some. In the table there are approximately 60,000 clones, roughly 90% of which are singletons. The input for sequencing was unstimulated CD8+ T cells sorted from spleen or lymph node cells, taken before transplant. The clonotype originates from a human donor who was the organ donor for an intestinal transplant.

The CDR3: CASSLRGASKNTEAFF. DNA of the CDR3: TGTGCCAGCAGCTTGCGGGGGGCCTCTAAGAACACTGAAGCTTTCTTT. The V and J genes are TRBV5-6 and TRBJ1-1; tentative D call: TRBD1 (6 bases). CDR1 and CDR2 from the germline V gene are SGHDT and YYEEEE. Trimming left V 1 base short and J 1 base short, with 14 bases between. This CDR3 comprises 16 residues.